This T cell receptor (beta chain) was captured in a study of CD8+ T cells in alopecia areata. Across the whole study: Oral tofacitinib, 5 to 10 mg twice daily, was given in an open-label trial. Study-wide points: Lesional scalp, especially alopecia totalis/universalis, showed higher clonality than normal scalp.

This sample's treatment: oral pan-JAK inhibitor, 5-10 mg twice daily. After isolation, RNA underwent reverse transcription to generate cDNA as the sequencing template. The table came from immunoSEQ multiplex PCR; TCRdb's copy has only in-frame clones and leaves some out. The repertoire holds about 190,000 clones, roughly 60% seen once, with approximately 1.4% in the top ten. A note on this clone: Antigen specificity is unknown.

V lost 2 bases and J lost 8, with 18 bases in between. The CDR3 spans 16 residues. CDR1 is MNHEY, CDR2 SMNVEV, per germline (reference sequence). The V call is TRBV27, the J call TRBJ2-2, with D tentatively TRBD1 or TRBD2 (6 bases each). The TCR originated in a human donor with alopecia areata. The starting material was CD4+ T cells sorted from blood, obtained around week 50, from a patient treated with tofacitinib. The CDR3 DNA is TGTGCCAGCAGTTTAGCCCGGGGGCCGAATACGGGGGAGCTGTTTTTT. Residues: CASSLARGPNTGELFF.